This passage covers 23 T cell receptor beta chains from one sample sequenced in a study of T-cell memory formation after mild COVID-19. Using its own MiXCR run on the 5' RACE reads, TCRdb lists one record per CDR3 protein. The sample shows 350,000 or so distinct CDR3 sequences, around 13% of them seen only once. The sample was PBMCs or a T cell subset sorted from them (not recorded which). These receptor sequences come from a young man who had mild COVID-19 (a few samples of this study predate the infection). Cell type and time point are not known.

In this sample, this clonotype turned up a few times. This chain uses TRBV15 with TRBJ1-1; unclear D gene. CDR3 length: 14 residues. Germline V gives CDR1 LNHNV, CDR2 YYDKDF (reference sequence). Trimming cost V 0 bases and J 1 base, with 6 bases left between them. The CDR3 nucleotides are TGTGCCACCAGCAGAGATAAGGGGAACACTGAAGCTTTCTTT. Its translation: CATSRDKGNTEAFF.

This clonotype was picked up a small number of times. The chain joins TRBV5-1 to TRBJ2-7; TRBD1 might be the D (5 bases). V was clipped by 0 bases and J by 6 bases, with 13 bases between them. The germline V gene encodes CDR1 SGHRS and CDR2 YFSETQ. This CDR3 region has 14 residues. CDR3 loop: CASSLASGMREQYF. In DNA form, the CDR3 reads TGCGCCAGCAGCTTGGCTTCAGGGATGCGCGAGCAGTACTTC.

This clonotype has just a few counts. The rearrangement links TRBV30 to TRBJ1-2, with 7 bases identical to TRBD1. The CDR3 spans 15 residues. J lost 7 bases, V lost 1 base, and 12 bases had no gene match. Germline CDR1 is GTSNPN and CDR2 is SVGIG (reference sequence). This CDR3 reads CAWSAGRGRGVGYTF. CDR3 DNA sequence: TGTGCCTGGAGTGCTGGGAGGGGGCGAGGGGTTGGCTACACCTTC.

The genes are TRBV7-9 and TRBJ2-5, with D tentatively TRBD1 or TRBD2 (5 bases each). The CDR3 runs to 12 residues. The V end lost 4 bases, the J end lost 9 bases, and 12 bases lay between the germline ends. Germline V gene sequence: CDR1 SEHNR, CDR2 FQNEAQ (reference sequence). CDR3 nucleotide sequence: TGTGCCAGCAGCTGGGACGGCCGGGCCCAGTACTTC. It encodes CASSWDGRAQYF.

Only a few counts were recorded for this clonotype. V usage is TRBV21-1 and J usage is TRBJ1-6; the table gives TRBD1 as D, unverified against the DNA. TRBV21-1 corresponds to a pseudogene. This CDR3 is built from 18 residues. This CDR3 reads CASSEHRGVDILNSPLHF. The CDR3 nucleotides read TGTGCCAGCAGCGAACACAGGGGCGTCGATATACTTAATTCACCCCTCCACTTT.

The genes are TRBV3-1 and TRBJ1-5; D is ambiguous. Germline V gene data show CDR1 as LGHDT and CDR2 as YNNKEL (reference sequence). Trimming shortened V by 1 base and J by 6 bases, and 13 bases separated the two germline ends. This CDR3 region has 15 residues. The CDR3 coding sequence is TGTGCCAGCAGCCAAGGTCTCGGCGGGGTTCAGCCCCAGCATTTT. Translation: CASSQGLGGVQPQHF.

This clonotype was detected a few times. The gene calls are TRBV20-1 and TRBJ2-7; D is perhaps TRBD1 (6 bases). The V gene's germline CDR1 is DFQATT and CDR2 SNEGSKA (reference sequence). The CDR3 runs 14 residues. With 6 bases removed from V and 6 bases from J, the gap between germline ends came to 21 bases. The CDR3 DNA reads as TGCAGTGCCCCCCCCAGGGGAATTTTGGGCGAGCAGTACTTC. The encoded protein is CSAPPRGILGEQYF.

This clonotype was seen more than once but under ten times. V usage is TRBV27 and J usage is TRBJ2-5; possible D gene TRBD1, 5 bases. From germline, CDR1 is MNHEY and CDR2 SMNVEV (reference sequence). The CDR3 consists of 13 residues. V was clipped by 11 bases and J by 4 bases, with 17 bases between them. The CDR3 reads CAASVGPGETQYF. Written as DNA, the CDR3 is TGTGCCGCGTCCGTGGGGCCAGGAGAGACCCAGTACTTC.

This clonotype occurred a few times. This chain uses TRBV4-2 with TRBJ1-3; D not certain. Germline V gives CDR1 LGHNA, CDR2 YNFKEQ. This CDR3 has 16 residues. V lost 3 bases, J lost 0 bases, and 12 bases lay in between. The CDR3 reads CASSHSGRHSGNTIYF. The DNA of the CDR3 is TGTGCCAGCAGCCACTCCGGCAGGCACTCTGGAAACACCATATATTTT.

This clonotype was recorded a few times. V and J are TRBV15 and TRBJ2-5; D remains unclear. Germline V CDR1 and CDR2: LNHNV, YYDKDF (reference sequence). The CDR3 spans 13 residues. The V end lost 1 base, the J end lost 2 bases, and 5 bases lay between the germline ends. The CDR3 here is CATSRGGQETQYF. The CDR3 region has the DNA TGTGCCACCAGCAGAGGAGGTCAAGAGACCCAGTACTTC.

The chain is built from TRBV18 and TRBJ2-7; the D is unclear. Deletions cut 3 bases from V and 5 bases from J, with 17 bases between. This CDR3 has 15 amino acids. Germline CDR1 reads KGHSH; CDR2 reads LQKENI. CDR3 sequence reads: CASSPDPIPTNEQYF. The CDR3 nucleotides are TGTGCCAGCTCACCCGACCCCATTCCCACCAACGAGCAGTACTTC. The full variable domain, rest sourced from reference TRBV18 and TRBJ2-7, is NAGVMQNPRHLVRRRGQEARLRCSPMKGHSHVYWYRQLPEEGLKFMVYLQKENIIDESGMPKERFSAEFPKEGPSILRIQQVVRGDSAAYFCASSPDPIPTNEQYFGPGTRLTVT.

The chain has TRBV5-1 and TRBJ1-6; D gene uncertain. Looked up from germline, CDR1 is SGHRS and CDR2 is YFSETQ. This CDR3 is built from 17 residues. The V end lost 0 bases, the J end lost 1 base, and 11 bases lay between the germline ends. DNA of the CDR3: TGCGCCAGCAGCTTGGTAGGGTCTTCTTCCTATAATTCACCCCTCCACTTT. This translates into CASSLVGSSSYNSPLHF.

This clonotype was detected only a few times. This rearrangement joins TRBV15 to TRBJ1-5, with D perhaps matching TRBD1 (6 bases). The CDR3 consists of 15 residues. The V end was cut by 6 bases, the J end by 9 bases, with 21 bases between. CDR1 and CDR2 from the germline V gene are LNHNV and YYDKDF (reference sequence). CDR3: CATSMANTGFRPQHF. The CDR3 DNA is TGTGCCACCAGTATGGCGAACACAGGGTTTCGGCCCCAGCATTTT.

This clonotype appeared once. Being one base from a much bigger clone, this may be a read error. The J gene is TRBJ2-3, the V gene TRBV11-2, with D tentatively TRBD1 or TRBD2 (6 bases each). Germline V gene sequence: CDR1 SGHAT, CDR2 FQNNGV. This CDR3 has 13 amino acids. This CDR3 reads CASSFTGADKQYF. The CDR3, as DNA: TGTGCCAGCAGCTTCACGGGGGCAGATAAGCAGTATTTT.

This clonotype was seen more than once but under ten times. The chain employs TRBV4-3 and TRBJ2-7, with a weak D call TRBD2 (6 bases). Trimming removed 3 bases from V and 0 bases from J, with 12 bases in between. Germline V gene sequence: CDR1 LGHNA, CDR2 YSLEER. The length of the CDR3 is 15 residues. The CDR3 loop reads CASSQWRGSSYEQYF. The CDR3 DNA follows: TGCGCCAGCAGCCAGTGGCGGGGAAGCTCCTACGAGCAGTACTTC.

The CDR3 region is CASNRGGANEQFF. CDR3 sequence (DNA): TGTGCCAGCAACCGCGGGGGGGCAAATGAGCAGTTCTTC. The chain employs TRBV2 and TRBJ2-1, with 9 positions matching TRBD2. Germline lookup yields CDR1 SNHLY and CDR2 FYNNEI. This CDR3 comprises 13 residues. Unmatched junction bases numbered 5, after V lost 7 bases and J lost 7 bases.

The chain carries TRBV29-1 and TRBJ2-3; D is perhaps TRBD2 (6 bases). Trimming removed 7 bases at V and 1 base at J, with 15 bases between. Germline-derived CDR1 and CDR2 are SQVTM and ANQGSEA. The CDR3 has 14 amino acids. The DNA for the CDR3 is TGCAGCGCCGGGGGTATCCCGGGCACAGATACGCAGTATTTT. It is translated as CSAGGIPGTDTQYF.

This clonotype was seen a handful of times. The V gene is TRBV5-5, the J gene TRBJ1-1; no definite D call. Trimming shortened V by 0 bases and J by 11 bases, and 8 bases separated the two germline ends. The CDR3 loop spans 11 amino acids. The germline V gene has CDR1 SGHKS and CDR2 YYEKEE (reference sequence). CDR3 sequence (DNA): TGTGCCAGCAGCTTGGACATCGTGGCTTTCTTT. It translates to CASSLDIVAFF.

The chain couples TRBV5-1 to TRBJ1-2; D gene ambiguous. V lost 4 bases and J lost 7, with 14 bases in between. Germline V gives CDR1 SGHRS, CDR2 YFSETQ. This CDR3 contains 13 residues. Here the CDR3 reads CASSLGRGSGYTF. CDR3 sequence (DNA): TGCGCCAGCAGCCTAGGACGAGGAAGTGGCTACACCTTC.

This sequence joins TRBV20-1 and TRBJ2-1; 10 bases align to TRBD1. Germline V gene data show CDR1 as DFQATT and CDR2 as SNEGSKA (reference sequence). Trimming at V came to 3 bases and at J to 7 bases, leaving 9 bases not matched to a gene. The CDR3 covers 15 residues. This CDR3 is CSARTKTGGLNEQFF. The CDR3 coding sequence is TGCAGTGCTAGGACCAAGACAGGGGGCCTAAATGAGCAGTTCTTC.

This clonotype came up a few times. V and J are TRBV7-2 and TRBJ1-2; D remains ambiguous. Trimming took off 1 base at V and 5 bases at J, with 5 bases between the two ends. Germline loops: CDR1 SGHTA, CDR2 FQGNSA. This CDR3 region has 12 residues. As DNA, the CDR3 is TGTGCCAGCAGCTTAGGACGATATGGCTACACCTTC. Its translation: CASSLGRYGYTF.

This clonotype was counted a few times. This rearrangement joins TRBV4-3 to TRBJ2-7; a possible D gene is TRBD1 (7 bases). Trimming shortened V by 1 base and J by 5 bases, and 15 bases separated the two germline ends. From germline, CDR1 is LGHNA and CDR2 YSLEER. CDR3 length equals 15 residues. The CDR3 DNA reads TGCGCCAGCAGCCAAGGTGGTTCAGGGGGGAACGAGCAGTACTTC. Translated, it gives CASSQGGSGGNEQYF.

In this sample, this clonotype turned up a few times. V is TRBV7-9 and J is TRBJ1-1; D remains ambiguous. The V end was cut by 3 bases, the J end by 3 bases, with 11 bases between. Germline loops: CDR1 SEHNR, CDR2 FQNEAQ (reference sequence). This CDR3 spans 14 amino acids. The CDR3 spells CASSFGSVYTEAFF. CDR3 DNA: TGTGCCAGCAGCTTCGGCAGCGTCTACACTGAAGCTTTCTTT.